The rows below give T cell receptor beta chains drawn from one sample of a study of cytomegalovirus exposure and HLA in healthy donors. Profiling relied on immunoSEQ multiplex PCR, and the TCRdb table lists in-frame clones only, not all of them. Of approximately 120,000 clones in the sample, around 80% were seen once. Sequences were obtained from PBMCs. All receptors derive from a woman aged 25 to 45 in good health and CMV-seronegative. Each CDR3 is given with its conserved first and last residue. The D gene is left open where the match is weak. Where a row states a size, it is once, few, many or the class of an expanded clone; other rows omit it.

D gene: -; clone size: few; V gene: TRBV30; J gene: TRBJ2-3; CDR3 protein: CAWSLGQGLSTDTQYF; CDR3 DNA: TGTGCCTGGAGTCTAGGGCAGGGTCTAAGCACAGATACGCAGTATTTT
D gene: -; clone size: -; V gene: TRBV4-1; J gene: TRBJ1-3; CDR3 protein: CASSLTGGPTGGNTIYF; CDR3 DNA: TGCGCCAGCAGCCTCACAGGTGGACCTACTGGGGGAAACACCATATATTTT
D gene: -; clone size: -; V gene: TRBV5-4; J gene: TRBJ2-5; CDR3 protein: CASSLGGVAQETQYF; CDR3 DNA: TGTGCCAGCAGCTTGGGCGGGGTGGCCCAAGAGACCCAGTACTTC
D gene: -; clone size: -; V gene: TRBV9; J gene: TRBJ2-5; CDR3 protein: CASSPRGSRETQYF; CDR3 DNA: TGTGCCAGCAGCCCGCGGGGATCTCGAGAGACCCAGTACTTC
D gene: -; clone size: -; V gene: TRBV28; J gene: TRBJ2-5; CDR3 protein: CASRRGGTSETQYF; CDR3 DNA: TGTGCCAGCCGGCGGGGCGGGACGTCGGAGACCCAGTACTTC
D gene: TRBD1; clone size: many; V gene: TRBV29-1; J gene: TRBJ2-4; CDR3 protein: CSVPAPGTAQNIQYF; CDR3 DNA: TGCAGCGTCCCTGCCCCCGGGACAGCTCAAAACATTCAGTACTTC
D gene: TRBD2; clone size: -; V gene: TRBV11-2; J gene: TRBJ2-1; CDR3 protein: CASSLVALAGAVYNEQFF; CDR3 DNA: TGTGCCAGCAGCTTAGTGGCGTTAGCGGGAGCGGTTTACAATGAGCAGTTCTTC
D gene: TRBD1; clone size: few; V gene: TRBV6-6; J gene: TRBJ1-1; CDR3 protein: CASRTTGVDTEAFF; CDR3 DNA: TGTGCCAGCAGGACAACAGGGGTCGACACTGAAGCTTTCTTT
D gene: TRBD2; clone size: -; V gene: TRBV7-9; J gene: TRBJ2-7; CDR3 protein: CASSLAVAGGPDSYEQYF; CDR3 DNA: TGTGCCAGCAGCTTAGCTGTAGCGGGAGGGCCGGATTCCTACGAGCAGTACTTC
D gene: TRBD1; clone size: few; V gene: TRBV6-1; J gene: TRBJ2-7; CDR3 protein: CATGPLTGPYEQYF; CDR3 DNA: TGTGCCACCGGCCCCCTGACAGGGCCTTACGAGCAGTACTTC
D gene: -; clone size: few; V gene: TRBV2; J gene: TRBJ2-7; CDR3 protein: CASKYSSYEQYF; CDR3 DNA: TGTGCCAGCAAGTACTCCTCCTACGAGCAGTACTTC
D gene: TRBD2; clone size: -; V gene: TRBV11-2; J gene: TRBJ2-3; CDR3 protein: CASSLLAGGPNTQYF; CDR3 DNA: TGTGCCAGCAGCTTACTAGCGGGAGGGCCGAATACGCAGTATTTT
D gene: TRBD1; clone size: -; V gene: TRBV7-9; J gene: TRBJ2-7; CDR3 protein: CASSPRDRGAYEQYF; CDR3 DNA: TGTGCCAGCAGCCCCCGGGACAGGGGAGCCTACGAGCAGTACTTC
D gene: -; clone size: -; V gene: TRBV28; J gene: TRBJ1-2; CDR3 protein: CASSTGQYLYGYTF; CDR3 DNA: TGTGCCAGCAGCACCGGACAGTACCTCTATGGCTACACCTTC
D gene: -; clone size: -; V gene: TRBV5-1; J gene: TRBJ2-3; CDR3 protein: CASSDRGTQYF; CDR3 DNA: TGCGCCAGCAGCGACCGGGGTACGCAGTATTTT
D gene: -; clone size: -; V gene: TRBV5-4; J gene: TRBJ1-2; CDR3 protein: CVSSLISVYGYTF; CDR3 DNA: TGTGTCAGCAGCTTGATAAGCGTCTATGGCTACACCTTC
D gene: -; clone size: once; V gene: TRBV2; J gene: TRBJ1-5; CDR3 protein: CASSEAGSGNQPQHF; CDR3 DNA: TGTGCCAGCAGTGAGGCGGGATCGGGCAATCAGCCCCAGCATTTT
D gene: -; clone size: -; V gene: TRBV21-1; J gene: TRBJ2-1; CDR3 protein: CASSKRGCNPYNEQFF; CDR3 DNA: TGTGCCAGCAGCAAAAGGGGGTGCAACCCCTACAATGAGCAATTCTTC
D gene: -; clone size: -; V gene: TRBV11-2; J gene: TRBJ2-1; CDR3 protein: CASSTISGYNEQFF; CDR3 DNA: TGTGCCAGCAGCACAATCTCGGGCTACAATGAGCAGTTCTTC
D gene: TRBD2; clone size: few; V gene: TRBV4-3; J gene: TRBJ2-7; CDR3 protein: CASSQTASGKNEQYF; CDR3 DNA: TGCGCCAGCAGCCAAACCGCTAGCGGGAAGAACGAGCAGTACTTC
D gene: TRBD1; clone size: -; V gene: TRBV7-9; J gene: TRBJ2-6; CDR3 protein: CASSRQGSGGANVLTF; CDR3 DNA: TGTGCCAGCAGCCGACAGGGATCAGGTGGGGCCAACGTCCTGACTTTC
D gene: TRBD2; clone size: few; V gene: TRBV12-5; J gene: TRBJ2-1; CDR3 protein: CASGLVLGTSGGPLPYNEQFF; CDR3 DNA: TGTGCTAGTGGTTTGGTACTAGGGACTAGCGGGGGGCCTCTTCCCTACAATGAGCAGTTCTTC
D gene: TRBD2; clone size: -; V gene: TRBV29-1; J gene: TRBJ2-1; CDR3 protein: CSLSWTSGTAEQFF; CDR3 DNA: TGCAGCCTATCATGGACTAGCGGGACCGCTGAGCAGTTCTTC
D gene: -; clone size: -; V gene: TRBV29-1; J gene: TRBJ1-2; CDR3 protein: CSVEDPYRRGYTF; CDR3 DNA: TGCAGCGTTGAAGATCCGTACAGGCGAGGCTACACCTTC
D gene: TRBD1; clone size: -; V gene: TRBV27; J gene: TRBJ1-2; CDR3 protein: CASSLLTGGNGYTF; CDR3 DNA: TGTGCCAGCAGTTTATTGACAGGGGGCAATGGCTACACCTTC